This T cell receptor beta chain is from a study of cytomegalovirus exposure and HLA in healthy donors. 13 Jbeta primers and 60 Vbeta primers were used for the PCR. Profiling relied on immunoSEQ multiplex PCR, and the TCRdb table lists in-frame clones only, not all of them. The data contain about 75,000 clones, about 79% of them seen just once; the ten biggest clones take up approximately 20%. Germline V gene data show CDR1 as SNHLY and CDR2 as FYNNEI. The CDR3 has 14 residues. Losses at the gene ends were 6 bases for V and 4 bases for J; bases not matched to a gene: 7. Findings of the study overall: An analysis done earlier found most TCR beta V segments productive about 87% or about 30% of the time. Later genetic work tied a missense DCLRE1C variant to beta-chain V and J trimming. Reports state that TCR beta sequences accurately predicted most subjects' HLA-A and HLA-B alleles.

In regard to this clone: Its antigen is unidentified.

This clonotype originated in a man in his 70s in good health and CMV-seropositive. The V call is TRBV2, the J call TRBJ1-2; 8 positions match TRBD1. Material: PBMCs. The CDR3 sequence is CASSAQDRVYGYTF. The CDR3 region has the DNA TGTGCCAGCAGCGCCCAGGACAGGGTCTATGGCTACACCTTC. The full variable domain, completed using reference TRBV2 and TRBJ1-2, is EPEVTQTPSHQVTQMGQEVILRCVPISNHLYFYWYRQILGQKVEFLVSFYNNEISEKSEIFDDQFSVERPDGSNFTLKIRSTKLEDSAMYFCASSAQDRVYGYTFGSGTRLTVV.